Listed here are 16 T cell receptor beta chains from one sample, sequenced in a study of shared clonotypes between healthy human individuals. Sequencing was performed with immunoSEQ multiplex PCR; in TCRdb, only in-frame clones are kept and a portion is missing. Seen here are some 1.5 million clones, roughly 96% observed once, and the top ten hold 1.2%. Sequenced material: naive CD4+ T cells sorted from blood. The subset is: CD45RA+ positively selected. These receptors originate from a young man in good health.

The CDR3 reads CASNPGSLYTEAFF. In DNA, the CDR3 is TGTGCCAGCAACCCGGGATCCTTGTACACTGAAGCTTTCTTT. The chain has TRBV28 and TRBJ1-1, with D uncertain. The V end was cut by 7 bases, the J end by 3 bases, with 15 bases between. The CDR3 contains 14 residues. Per germline, CDR1 MDHEN and CDR2 SYDVKM. The entire variable domain, with the rest obtained from reference TRBV28 and TRBJ1-1, is as follows: DVKVTQSSRYLVKRTGEKVFLECVQDMDHENMFWYRQDPGLGLRLIYFSYDVKMKEKGDIPEGYSVSREKKERFSLILESASTNQTSMYLCASNPGSLYTEAFFGQGTRLTVV.

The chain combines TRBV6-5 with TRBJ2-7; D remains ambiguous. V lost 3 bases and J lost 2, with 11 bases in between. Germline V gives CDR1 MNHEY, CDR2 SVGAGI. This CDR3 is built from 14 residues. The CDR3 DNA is TGTGCCAGCAGTTATTTAATAGGACCCTACGAGCAGTACTTC. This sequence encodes CASSYLIGPYEQYF.

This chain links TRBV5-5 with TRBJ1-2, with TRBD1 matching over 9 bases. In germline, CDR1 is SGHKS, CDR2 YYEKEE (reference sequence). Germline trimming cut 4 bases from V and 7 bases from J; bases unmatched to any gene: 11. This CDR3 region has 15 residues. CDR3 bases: TGTGCCAGCAGCCACGTGGGACAGGGAGGTAGTGGCTACACCTTC. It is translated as CASSHVGQGGSGYTF.

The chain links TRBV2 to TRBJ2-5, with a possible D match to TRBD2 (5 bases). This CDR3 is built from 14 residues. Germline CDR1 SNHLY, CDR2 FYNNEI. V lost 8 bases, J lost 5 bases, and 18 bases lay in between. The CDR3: CASQKEEVRETQYF. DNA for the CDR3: TGTGCCAGCCAAAAGGAGGAAGTGAGGGAGACCCAGTACTTC.

The CDR3 loop is CASSLEDNQNYGYTF. CDR3 DNA sequence: TGCGCCAGCAGCTTGGAGGACAACCAAAACTATGGCTACACCTTC. The V call is TRBV5-1, the J call TRBJ1-2; possible D gene TRBD1, 5 bases. This CDR3 has 15 amino acids. Germline CDR1 reads SGHRS; CDR2 reads YFSETQ. V shed 0 bases and J shed 2 bases, with 11 bases lying between them.

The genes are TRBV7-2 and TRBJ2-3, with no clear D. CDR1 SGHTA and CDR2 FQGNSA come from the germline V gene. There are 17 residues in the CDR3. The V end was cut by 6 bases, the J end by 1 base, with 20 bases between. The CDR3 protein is CASSPNIGLAGTDTQYF. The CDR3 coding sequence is TGTGCCAGCAGTCCTAACATAGGATTAGCTGGCACAGATACGCAGTATTTT.

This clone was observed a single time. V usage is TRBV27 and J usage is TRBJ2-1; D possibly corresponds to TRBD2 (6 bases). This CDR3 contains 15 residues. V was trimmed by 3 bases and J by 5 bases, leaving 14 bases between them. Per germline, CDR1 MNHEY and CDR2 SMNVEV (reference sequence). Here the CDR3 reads CASSFLALFDNEQFF. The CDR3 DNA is TGTGCCAGCAGTTTCCTAGCGCTGTTCGACAATGAGCAGTTCTTC.

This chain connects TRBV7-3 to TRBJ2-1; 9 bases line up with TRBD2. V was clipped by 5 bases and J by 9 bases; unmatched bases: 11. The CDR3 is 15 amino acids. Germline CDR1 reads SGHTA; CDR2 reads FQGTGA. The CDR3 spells CASSDWAGGRSEQFF. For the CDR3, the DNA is TGTGCCAGCAGCGACTGGGCGGGAGGGCGGAGTGAGCAGTTCTTC.

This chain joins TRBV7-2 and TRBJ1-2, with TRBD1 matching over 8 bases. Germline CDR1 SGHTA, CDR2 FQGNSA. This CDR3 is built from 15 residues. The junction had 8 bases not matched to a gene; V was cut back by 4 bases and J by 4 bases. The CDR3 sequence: CASSSPRGRGYGYTF. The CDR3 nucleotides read TGTGCCAGCAGCTCCCCCAGGGGGCGGGGCTATGGCTACACCTTC.

DNA for the CDR3: TGTGCCAGCAGCCTCGGGGGGAGCACTGAAGCTTTCTTT. It yields the protein CASSLGGSTEAFF. The chain uses TRBV5-6 and TRBJ1-1; tentatively, D is TRBD1 (5 bases). V was cut by 4 bases and J by 4 bases, with 11 bases left in between. CDR3 size: 13 residues. The V gene's germline CDR1 is SGHDT and CDR2 YYEEEE.

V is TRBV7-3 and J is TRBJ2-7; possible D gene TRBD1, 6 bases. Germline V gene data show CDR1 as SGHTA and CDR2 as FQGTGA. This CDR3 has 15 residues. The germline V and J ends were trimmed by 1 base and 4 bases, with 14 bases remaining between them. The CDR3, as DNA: TGTGCCAGCAGCTTAAGGCCAGGGGCTCAATACGAGCAGTACTTC. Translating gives CASSLRPGAQYEQYF.

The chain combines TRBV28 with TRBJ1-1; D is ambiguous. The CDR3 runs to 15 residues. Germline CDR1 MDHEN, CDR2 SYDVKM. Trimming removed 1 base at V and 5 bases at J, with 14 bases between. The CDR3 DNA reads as TGTGCCAGCAGTTTATTTGGCACTTTCGTGACTGAAGCTTTCTTT. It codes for CASSLFGTFVTEAFF. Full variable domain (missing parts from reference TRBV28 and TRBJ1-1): DVKVTQSSRYLVKRTGEKVFLECVQDMDHENMFWYRQDPGLGLRLIYFSYDVKMKEKGDIPEGYSVSREKKERFSLILESASTNQTSMYLCASSLFGTFVTEAFFGQGTRLTVV.

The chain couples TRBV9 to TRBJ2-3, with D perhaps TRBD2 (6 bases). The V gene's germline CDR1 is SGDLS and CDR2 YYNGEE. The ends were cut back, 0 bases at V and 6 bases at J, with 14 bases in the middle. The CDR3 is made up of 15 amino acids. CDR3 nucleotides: TGTGCCAGCAGCGTAGGCGGGACTCGAGGCGATACGCAGTATTTT. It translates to CASSVGGTRGDTQYF.

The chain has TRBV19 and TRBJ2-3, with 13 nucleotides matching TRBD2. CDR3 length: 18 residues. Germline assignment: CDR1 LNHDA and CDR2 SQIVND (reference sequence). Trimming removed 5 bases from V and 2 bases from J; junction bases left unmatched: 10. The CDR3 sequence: CASSVQQGLAGVTDTQYF. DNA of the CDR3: TGTGCCAGTAGTGTACAACAAGGACTAGCGGGAGTCACAGATACGCAGTATTTT.

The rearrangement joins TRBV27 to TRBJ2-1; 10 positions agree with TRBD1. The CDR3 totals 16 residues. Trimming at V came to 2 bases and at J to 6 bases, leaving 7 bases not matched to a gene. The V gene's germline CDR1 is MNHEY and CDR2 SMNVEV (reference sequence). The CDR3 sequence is CASSLALGTGANEQFF. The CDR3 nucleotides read TGTGCCAGCAGTTTAGCACTAGGGACAGGGGCCAATGAGCAGTTCTTC.

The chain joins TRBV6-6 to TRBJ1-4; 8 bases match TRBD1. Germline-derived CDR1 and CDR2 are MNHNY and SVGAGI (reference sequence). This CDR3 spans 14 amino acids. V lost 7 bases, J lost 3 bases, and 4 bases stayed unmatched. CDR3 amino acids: CASTKGQANEKLFF. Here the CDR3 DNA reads TGTGCCAGCACTAAGGGACAGGCTAATGAAAAACTGTTTTTT.